This T cell receptor beta chain was sequenced for a study of beta chain features in type 1 diabetes. Study background: Over all samples combined, fewer than 130,000,000 sorted cells were examined.

Isolated RNA was reverse transcribed in full, so expressed TCRB transcripts were sequenced. Clones were read by immunoSEQ multiplex PCR, and TCRdb kept only the in-frame ones, dropping some. The data contain about 110,000 clones, about two fifths of them singletons. Trimming shortened V by 4 bases and J by 3 bases, and 7 bases separated the two germline ends. The CDR3 runs 13 residues. Germline CDR1 and CDR2: SEHNR and FQNEAQ (reference sequence). As to this clone: Its target is unknown.

Study observations and caveats: The VDJ junctions of type 1 diabetes patients carried fewer insertions and more deletions. Unsettled here was the matter of whether HLA type influences TCRB rearrangement.

Input material: stem cell memory CD4+ T cells from blood. V and J are TRBV7-9 and TRBJ1-5; D ambiguous. The receptor's source is a woman between 18 and 29 years old in good health. CDR3 DNA: TGTGCCAGCAGCTCCTTTAACAATCAGCCCCAGCATTTT. Protein sequence: CASSSFNNQPQHF.